This is a list of T cell receptor beta chains from one sample in a study of control samples from healthy donors and cancer patients. TCRdb's table, derived via immunoSEQ multiplex PCR, lists solely in-frame clones and lacks some. The profile shows approximately 69,000 clones, around nine tenths of them singletons. Sequenced material: PBMCs. These receptors were collected from a man in his sixties with colorectal cancer. Each CDR3 is given with its conserved first and last residue. A D gene is named only where the DNA matches it firmly. Size values are once, few and many counts, or a class for expanded clones, and some rows have none.

V gene	clone size	D gene	J gene	CDR3 DNA	CDR3 protein
TRBV9	.	TRBD1	TRBJ1-2	TGTGCCAGCAGCGAGGGGACAGGGGGCGCGGAATTACTCTATGGCTACACCTTC	CASSEGTGGAELLYGYTF
TRBV7-3	.	TRBD1	TRBJ2-1	TGTGCCAGCAAGACAGGGGGCATTAGCAATGAGCAGTTCTTC	CASKTGGISNEQFF
TRBV25-1	.	.	TRBJ2-6	TGTGCCAGCAGTGACCTACCCGACCCTATCTCTGGGGCCAACGTCCTGACTTTC	CASSDLPDPISGANVLTF
TRBV5-4	.	TRBD1	TRBJ1-1	TGTGCCAGCAGCGCGTACAACAGGGGCGATACTGAAGCTTTCTTT	CASSAYNRGDTEAFF
TRBV6-5	.	.	TRBJ1-3	TGTGCCAGCAGCCCAGCCGGCTCTGGAAACACCATATATTTT	CASSPAGSGNTIYF
TRBV5-4	.	TRBD1	TRBJ1-1	TGTGCCAGCAGCTATAGGGACAGTCAAGTCTTT	CASSYRDSQVF
TRBV6-2/TRBV6-3	.	.	TRBJ2-2	TGTGCCAGCAGTCCCCGACATCCCACCGGGGAGCTGTTTTTT	CASSPRHPTGELFF
TRBV19	.	.	TRBJ1-1	TGTGCCAGTAGTGCGTCAGGGAGCACTGAAGCTTTCTTT	CASSASGSTEAFF
TRBV12-5	.	TRBD1	TRBJ1-5	TGTGCTAGTGGTTTGGGGGACAGGGAGAGCAATCAGCCCCAGCATTTT	CASGLGDRESNQPQHF
TRBV7-2	.	TRBD2	TRBJ2-5	TGTGCCAGCAGCTTAACCAGCGGGGGGGTTGGAAAGACCCAGTACTTC	CASSLTSGGVGKTQYF
TRBV19	few	.	TRBJ1-5	TGTGCCAGTAGTATGATGGGGGGGCTCCAGCCCCAGCATTTT	CASSMMGGLQPQHF
TRBV12-5	.	TRBD1	TRBJ2-2	TGTGCTAGTGGTCGACAGGGGACGAACACCGGGGAGCTGTTTTTT	CASGRQGTNTGELFF
TRBV2	.	.	TRBJ1-1	TGTGCCAGCAGTGAAGTACGAAACACTGAAGCTTTCTTT	CASSEVRNTEAFF
TRBV7-2	.	.	TRBJ2-1	TGTGCCAGCAGCTTACCCGGAATCTACAATGAGCAGTTCTTC	CASSLPGIYNEQFF
TRBV7-2	.	TRBD2	TRBJ2-7	TGTGCCAGCAGCTCCCAGGCACGGCGGGGGGCCGTAGACGAGCAGTACTTC	CASSSQARRGAVDEQYF
TRBV4-1	few	.	TRBJ2-7	TGCGCCAGCAGCCACACGAGAGTAACCTACGAGCAGTACTTC	CASSHTRVTYEQYF
TRBV2	.	TRBD1	TRBJ1-5	TGTGCCAGCAGTGAAAGGCAGGGGGCGGTAGGTCAGCCCCAGCATTTT	CASSERQGAVGQPQHF
TRBV30	.	TRBD1	TRBJ1-2	TGTGCCTGGGACAGGGGAAACTATGGCTACACCTTC	CAWDRGNYGYTF
TRBV9	.	.	TRBJ2-3	TGTGCCAGCAGCGTAGACGGCGCGGTACTCACAGATACGCAGTATTTT	CASSVDGAVLTDTQYF
TRBV6-6	.	.	TRBJ2-3	TGTGCCAGCAGTTGGACGGCACCCAGCACAGATACGCAGTATTTT	CASSWTAPSTDTQYF
TRBV12-3/TRBV12-4	.	.	TRBJ2-3	TGTGCCAGCAGTCCCCCGGGTACGCAGTATTTT	CASSPPGTQYF
TRBV4-2	.	.	TRBJ1-1	TGTGCCACCGCGGGGAGCACTGAAGCTTTCTTT	CATAGSTEAFF
TRBV15	.	TRBD2	TRBJ2-1	TGTGCCACCAGCAGAGAGAAGCGGGGGACGATCAGCTCCTACAATGAGCAGTTCTTC	CATSREKRGTISSYNEQFF
TRBV6-5	few	.	TRBJ1-5	TGTGCCAGCAGTTACGATAACAGCAATCAGCCCCAGCATTTT	CASSYDNSNQPQHF
TRBV7-2	.	TRBD2	TRBJ2-1	TGTGCCAGCAGCTTCGTAGCGGGGGATTACAATGAGCAGTTCTTC	CASSFVAGDYNEQFF
TRBV7-9	.	TRBD2	TRBJ2-3	TGTGCCAGCAGCTTAACCCTAGCGGGGAGCACAGATACGCAGTATTTT	CASSLTLAGSTDTQYF
TRBV9	medium-sized	.	TRBJ1-3	TGTGCCAGCAGCCTTTCGGGCAGCTCTGGAAACACCATATATTTT	CASSLSGSSGNTIYF
TRBV27	.	.	TRBJ2-2	TGTGCCAGCAGTTTATCGGTCGACACCGGGGAGCTGTTTTTT	CASSLSVDTGELFF
TRBV2	.	TRBD1	TRBJ1-6	TGTGCCAGCAGGGGACAGGGGGATAATTCACCCCTCCACTTT	CASRGQGDNSPLHF
TRBV11-3	once	.	TRBJ2-5	TGTGCCAGCAGCTTAGGGGGACACTACCAAGAGACCCAGTACTTC	CASSLGGHYQETQYF
TRBV4-3	few	TRBD1	TRBJ1-2	TGCGCCAGCAGCCAAGCCTGGCAGGGGGCTTGGGGCTACACCTTC	CASSQAWQGAWGYTF
TRBV7-2	.	.	TRBJ2-3	TGTGCCAGCAGCTTAGGCGTTAGCGGAGATACGCAGTATTTT	CASSLGVSGDTQYF
TRBV5-6	.	.	TRBJ1-6	TGTGCCAGCAGCTTTAACAGCCTTAATTCACCCCTCCACTTT	CASSFNSLNSPLHF
TRBV3-1/TRBV3-2	.	.	TRBJ2-7	TGTGCCAGCAGCCCCATTGATCGGGCCGCCCACTACGAGCAGTACTTC	CASSPIDRAAHYEQYF
TRBV7-9	.	TRBD2	TRBJ2-2	TGTGCCAGCAGCTTAGGGGACTACCCTTCGTCCGGGGAGCTGTTTTTT	CASSLGDYPSSGELFF
TRBV6-2/TRBV6-3	.	.	TRBJ1-1	TGTGCCAGCAGTTACTCGAAGGGGATCGCTGAAGCTTTCTTT	CASSYSKGIAEAFF
TRBV6-5	.	.	TRBJ1-3	TGTGCCAGCAGCAATGGGGACCCCTCTGGAAACACCATATATTTT	CASSNGDPSGNTIYF
TRBV28	few	.	TRBJ2-5	TGTGCCAGCAGTTTTGCGAACCAAGAGACCCAGTACTTC	CASSFANQETQYF
TRBV5-1	.	TRBD1	TRBJ2-5	TGCGCCAGCAGCCTCGCTGAGGGGGCCTTTAGAGAGACCCAGTACTTC	CASSLAEGAFRETQYF
TRBV5-1	.	.	TRBJ2-3	TGCGCCAGCAGCACGCTAAATACAGATACGCAGTATTTT	CASSTLNTDTQYF
TRBV3-1/TRBV3-2	.	TRBD1	TRBJ2-2	TGTGCCAGCAGCACCGACAGGGGGCCCGGGGAGCTGTTTTTT	CASSTDRGPGELFF
TRBV21-1	.	.	TRBJ1-3	TGTGCCAGCAGCAAAGTTAGTTCCGGCTCTGGAAACACCATATATTTT	CASSKVSSGSGNTIYF
TRBV7-9	few	.	TRBJ2-5	TGTGCCAGCAGCAGCGTACATTATTCGGTCCTAGAGACCCAGTACTTC	CASSSVHYSVLETQYF
TRBV3-1/TRBV3-2	.	TRBD1	TRBJ1-1	TGTGCCAGCAGCCAATCGGACAGGGTGAACACTGAAGCTTTCTTT	CASSQSDRVNTEAFF
TRBV7-9	.	.	TRBJ1-2	TGTGCCAGCAGCCCCAGCGGAGACTATGGCTACACCTTC	CASSPSGDYGYTF
TRBV7-3	.	TRBD2	TRBJ2-3	TGTGCCAGCAGTTCACGGGGGGGCACTACAGATACGCAGTATTTT	CASSSRGGTTDTQYF
TRBV9	.	.	TRBJ2-2	TGTGCCAGCAGCGTAGTACCCCGCCTCGGCAGTAACACCGGGGAGCTGTTTTTT	CASSVVPRLGSNTGELFF
TRBV6-5	.	.	TRBJ2-7	TGTGCCAGCAGTTACTCGAGATGGGACGGATCCTACGGGCAGTACTTC	CASSYSRWDGSYGQYF
TRBV18	.	.	TRBJ2-7	TGTGCCAGCCGTTCGGGAAACGAGCAGTACTTC	CASRSGNEQYF
TRBV14	few	TRBD2	TRBJ2-2	TGTGCCAGCAGCCAAGAGGGACTAGCGAACACCGGGGAGCTGTTTTTT	CASSQEGLANTGELFF
TRBV12-3/TRBV12-4	.	.	TRBJ2-3	TGTGCCAGCAGCCTACGCACAGATACGCAGTATTTT	CASSLRTDTQYF
TRBV4-1	.	.	TRBJ1-3	TGCGCCAGCAGCCAAGGGCCTGGAAACACCATATATTTT	CASSQGPGNTIYF
TRBV24-1	once	TRBD1	TRBJ1-5	TGTGCCACCAGTAATATCAATGGACAGGCATATAGCAATCAGCCCCAGCATTTT	CATSNINGQAYSNQPQHF
TRBV30	.	TRBD1	TRBJ1-4	TGTGCCTGGAGTGTACAGGGGAAGAAACTGTTTTTT	CAWSVQGKKLFF
TRBV7-2	.	TRBD1	TRBJ2-1	TGTGCCAGCAGCTTAGTGGTGGACAGGGGCTTGTCGCTTGGTGAGCAGTTCTTC	CASSLVVDRGLSLGEQFF